One and the same sample provided the 15 T cell receptor beta chains below, sequenced in a study of cytomegalovirus exposure and HLA in healthy donors. 13 Jbeta primers and 60 Vbeta primers were used for the PCR. Here immunoSEQ multiplex PCR was the method, and the copy in TCRdb shows in-frame clones only, minus some. The data contain 120,000 to 150,000 clones, around 78% of them singletons. The sequencing input was PBMCs. The source of these receptors is a male donor in good health and CMV-seronegative.

CDR3 DNA: TGTGCCACACAGTTCGGGGAGGGTTCCTACGAGCAGTACTTC. The encoded protein is CATQFGEGSYEQYF. The V gene is TRBV6-5, the J gene TRBJ2-7; TRBD2 matches at 7 bases. The CDR3 runs 14 residues. Germline V gives CDR1 MNHEY, CDR2 SVGAGI. Trimming at V came to 10 bases and at J to 1 base, leaving 10 bases not matched to a gene.

The chain carries TRBV2 and TRBJ2-1; TRBD2 agrees at 8 bases. In germline, CDR1 is SNHLY, CDR2 FYNNEI. V was clipped by 8 bases and J by 6 bases; unmatched bases: 3. The CDR3 consists of 12 residues. The CDR3 sequence is CASEREGNEQFF. DNA for the CDR3: TGTGCCAGCGAACGGGAGGGCAATGAGCAGTTCTTC.

This chain links TRBV11-2 with TRBJ1-3; D is undetermined. The CDR3 length is 12 residues. Trimming took off 3 bases at V and 8 bases at J, with 8 bases between the two ends. From germline, CDR1 is SGHAT and CDR2 FQNNGV. CDR3 coding DNA: TGTGCCAGCAGCTTTGGTTCGGACACCATATATTTT. This gives the protein CASSFGSDTIYF. Full variable domain (outside the CDR3, taken from reference TRBV11-2 and TRBJ1-3): EAGVAQSPRYKIIEKRQSVAFWCNPISGHATLYWYQQILGQGPKLLIQFQNNGVVDDSQLPKDRFSAERLKGVDSTLKIQPAKLEDSAVYLCASSFGSDTIYFGEGSWLTVV.

This rearrangement joins TRBV6-1 to TRBJ1-5; D is undetermined. Between the trimmed V and J ends, which lost 7 bases and 4 bases, there was a span of 17 bases. The CDR3 length is 15 residues. Per the germline V gene, CDR1 is MNHNS and CDR2 is SASEGT. The CDR3 loop is CASTLGLPPNQPQHF. In DNA, the CDR3 is TGTGCCAGCACCCTAGGATTGCCCCCGAATCAGCCCCAGCATTTT.

This chain uses TRBV5-6 with TRBJ2-1; 9 bases fit TRBD1. CDR1 is SGHDT and CDR2 is YYEEEE in the germline V gene. Losses at the gene ends were 0 bases for V and 8 bases for J; bases not matched to a gene: 6. CDR3 length equals 15 residues. The DNA for the CDR3 is TGTGCCAGCAGCTTGGAGGGACAGGGTATCTATGAGCAGTTCTTC. Translating it yields CASSLEGQGIYEQFF. The complete variable domain, with remaining parts taken from reference TRBV5-6 and TRBJ2-1, reads DAGVTQSPTHLIKTRGQQVTLRCSPKSGHDTVSWYQQALGQGPQFIFQYYEEEERQRGNFPDRFSGHQFPNYSSELNVNALLLGDSALYLCASSLEGQGIYEQFFGPGTRLTVL.

The J gene is TRBJ2-6, the V gene TRBV29-1; D may be TRBD2 (6 bases). Germline CDR1 is SQVTM and CDR2 is ANQGSEA. The CDR3 loop spans 14 amino acids. V lost 4 bases to trimming and J lost 4 bases, with 11 bases between them. CDR3 nucleotides: TGCAGCGTTGTGGGGGGTGCCGGGGCCAACGTCCTGACTTTC. Residues: CSVVGGAGANVLTF.

This chain uses TRBV7-9 with TRBJ1-2; D is unclear. Looked up from germline, CDR1 is SEHNR and CDR2 is FQNEAQ (reference sequence). Trimming cost V 1 base and J 5 bases, with 8 bases left between them. The CDR3 is 13 residues long. The CDR3 protein is CASSLVAEYGYTF. In DNA, the CDR3 is TGTGCCAGCAGCTTAGTCGCGGAATATGGCTACACCTTC.

The chain employs TRBV29-1 and TRBJ1-2; no clear D gene. This CDR3 comprises 13 residues. V lost 0 bases to trimming and J lost 8 bases, with 13 bases between them. Germline CDR1 is SQVTM and CDR2 is ANQGSEA. In DNA, the CDR3 is TGCAGCGTTGAAGATGCTTGGGCCGAAGGCTACACCTTC. Translating it yields CSVEDAWAEGYTF.

The chain recombines TRBV5-5 with TRBJ1-5; D not certain. Germline V CDR1 and CDR2: SGHKS, YYEKEE (reference sequence). V gave up 0 bases and J gave up 9 bases, with 13 bases separating them. CDR3 length: 14 amino acids. The CDR3, as DNA: TGTGCCAGCAGCTTGGCGGTGGTCGATTCGCCCCAGCATTTT. It specifies CASSLAVVDSPQHF.

This chain uses TRBV7-6 with TRBJ2-5; perhaps TRBD1 as D (5 bases). The CDR3 runs to 15 residues. The germline V gene has CDR1 SGHVS and CDR2 FNYEAQ. V was clipped by 1 base and J by 2 bases, with 11 bases between them. CDR3: CASSLGWGSQETQYF. The CDR3 DNA sequence: TGTGCCAGCAGCTTAGGGTGGGGCAGTCAAGAGACCCAGTACTTC. Filled out from reference TRBV7-6 and TRBJ2-5, the complete variable domain reads GAGVSQSPRYKVTKRGQDVALRCDPISGHVSLYWYRQALGQGPEFLTYFNYEAQQDKSGLPNDRFSAERPEGSISTLTIQRTEQRDSAMYRCASSLGWGSQETQYFGPGTRLLVL.

The chain links TRBV7-2 to TRBJ1-1, with a possible D match to TRBD1 (5 bases). The CDR3 runs to 13 residues. The germline V and J ends were trimmed by 1 base and 3 bases, with 6 bases remaining between them. Looked up from germline, CDR1 is SGHTA and CDR2 is FQGNSA. The CDR3 coding sequence is TGTGCCAGCAGCTTAGAACAGGACACTGAAGCTTTCTTT. Encoded protein: CASSLEQDTEAFF.

The chain joins TRBV6-1 to TRBJ2-7, with a weak D call TRBD2 (6 bases). Germline values: CDR1 MNHNS, CDR2 SASEGT. This CDR3 has 16 residues. Deletions cut 3 bases from V and 1 base from J, with 16 bases between. CDR3 region: CASSDPRDRESYEQYF. CDR3 sequence (DNA): TGTGCCAGCAGTGACCCCCGAGACCGGGAGTCCTACGAGCAGTACTTC.

The chain recombines TRBV10-3 with TRBJ2-6, with TRBD2 matching 9 bases. Germline CDR1 reads ENHRY; CDR2 reads SYGVKD. This CDR3 is 22 amino acids long. Germline trimming cut 0 bases from V and 0 bases from J; bases unmatched to any gene: 15. The CDR3 loop is CAISESFGLASGALSGANVLTF. The CDR3 DNA reads TGTGCCATCAGTGAGTCTTTTGGTTTGGCTAGCGGGGCCCTCTCTGGGGCCAACGTCCTGACTTTC.

Only a few counts were recorded for this clone. The rearrangement joins TRBV6-5 to TRBJ2-7; 10 nucleotides line up with TRBD2. CDR3 length: 15 residues. Germline-derived CDR1 and CDR2 are MNHEY and SVGAGI. The V and J ends lost 6 bases and 2 bases, in that order; junction bases with no gene match: 7. The CDR3 DNA follows: TGTGCCAGCAGCCGAAGCGGGAGGGCCCCCTACGAGCAGTACTTC. Translation: CASSRSGRAPYEQYF.

This chain connects TRBV13 to TRBJ2-7; TRBD1 aligns across 7 bases. V lost 6 bases and J lost 6; bases outside the gene matches: 17. Germline V gene sequence: CDR1 PRHDT, CDR2 FYEKMQ (reference sequence). The CDR3 consists of 16 residues. Here the CDR3 reads CASSLRDSVKLPEQYF. CDR3 sequence (DNA): TGTGCCAGCAGTCTCCGGGACAGCGTAAAATTGCCCGAGCAGTACTTC.